In this sample, the clone carrying this T cell receptor delta chain is large. The sample holds other DNA sequences that translate to the same CDR3. TCRdb called clones from the reads again using CATT. This table holds 1,500 to 2,000 delta-chain clones, 0.85% to 1.2% found once. This specimen belongs to a study of gamma-delta chains in newborns, infants, children. Study information: Microbial exposure reportedly drives polyclonal innate γδ T cell expansion after birth.

Trimming at V came to 0 bases and at J to 0 bases, leaving 1 base not matched to a gene. CDR3 length equals 18 residues. Per germline, CDR1 GEAIGNYY and CDR2 EKD. This sequence was found in a child who was a newborn, infant or young child, either healthy, febrile or measles-vaccinated (not recorded which). The J gene is TRDJ3, the V gene TRDV2; 10 bases line up with TRDD3. The sequenced sample consisted of blood. The CDR3 spells CACDTVGDTSWDTRQMFF. CDR3 DNA sequence: TGTGCCTGTGACACCGTGGGGGATACCTCCTGGGACACCCGACAGATGTTTTTC.